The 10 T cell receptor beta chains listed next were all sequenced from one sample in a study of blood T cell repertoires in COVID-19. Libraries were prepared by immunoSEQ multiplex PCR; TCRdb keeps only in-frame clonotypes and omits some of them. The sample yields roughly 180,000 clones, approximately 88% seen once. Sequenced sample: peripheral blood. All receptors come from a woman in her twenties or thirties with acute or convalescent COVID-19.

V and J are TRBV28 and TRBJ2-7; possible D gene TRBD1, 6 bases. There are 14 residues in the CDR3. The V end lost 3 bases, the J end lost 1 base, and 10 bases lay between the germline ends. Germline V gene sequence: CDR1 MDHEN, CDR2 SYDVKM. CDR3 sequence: CASSLRQVSYEQYF. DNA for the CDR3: TGTGCCAGCAGTTTGCGACAGGTATCCTACGAGCAGTACTTC. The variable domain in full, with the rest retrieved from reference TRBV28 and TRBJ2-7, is DVKVTQSSRYLVKRTGEKVFLECVQDMDHENMFWYRQDPGLGLRLIYFSYDVKMKEKGDIPEGYSVSREKKERFSLILESASTNQTSMYLCASSLRQVSYEQYFGPGTRLTVT.

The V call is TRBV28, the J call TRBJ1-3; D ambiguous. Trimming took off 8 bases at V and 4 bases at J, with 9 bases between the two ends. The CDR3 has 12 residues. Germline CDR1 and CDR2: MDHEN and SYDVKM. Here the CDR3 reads CASANAGNTIYF. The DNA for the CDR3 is TGTGCCAGCGCTAATGCGGGAAACACCATATATTTT.

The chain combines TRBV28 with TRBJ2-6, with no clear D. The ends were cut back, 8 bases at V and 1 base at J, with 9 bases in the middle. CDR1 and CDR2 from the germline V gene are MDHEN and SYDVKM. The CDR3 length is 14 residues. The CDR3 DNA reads TGTGCCAGCCTGTCAGGATCTGGGGCCAACGTCCTGACTTTC. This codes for CASLSGSGANVLTF.

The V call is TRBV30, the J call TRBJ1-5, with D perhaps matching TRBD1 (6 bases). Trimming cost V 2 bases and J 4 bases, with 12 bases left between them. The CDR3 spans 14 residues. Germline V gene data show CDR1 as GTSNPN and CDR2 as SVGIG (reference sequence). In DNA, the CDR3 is TGTGCCTGGAGTTCAGGGGCCCTAAATCAGCCCCAGCATTTT. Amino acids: CAWSSGALNQPQHF.

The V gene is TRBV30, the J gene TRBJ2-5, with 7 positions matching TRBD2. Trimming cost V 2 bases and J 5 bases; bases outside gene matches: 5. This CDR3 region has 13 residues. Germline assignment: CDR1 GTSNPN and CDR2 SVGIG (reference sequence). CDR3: CAWSFVGGETQYF. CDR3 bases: TGTGCCTGGAGTTTCGTGGGGGGGGAGACCCAGTACTTC. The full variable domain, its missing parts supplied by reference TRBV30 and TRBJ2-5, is SQTIHQWPATLVQPVGSPLSLECTVEGTSNPNLYWYRQAAGRGLQLLFYSVGIGQISSEVPQNLSASRPQDRQFILSSKKLLLSDSGFYLCAWSFVGGETQYFGPGTRLLVL.

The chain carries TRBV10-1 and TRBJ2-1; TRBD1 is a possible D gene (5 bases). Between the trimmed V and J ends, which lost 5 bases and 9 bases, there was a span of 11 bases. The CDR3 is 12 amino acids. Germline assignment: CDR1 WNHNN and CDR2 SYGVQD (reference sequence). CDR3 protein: CASSPRAGEQFF. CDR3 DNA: TGCGCCAGCAGTCCCAGGGCCGGTGAGCAGTTCTTC.

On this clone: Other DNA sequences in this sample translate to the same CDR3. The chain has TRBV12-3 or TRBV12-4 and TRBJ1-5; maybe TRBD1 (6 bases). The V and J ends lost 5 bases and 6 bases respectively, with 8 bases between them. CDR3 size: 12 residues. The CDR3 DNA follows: TGTGCCAGCAGTACAGGGAGTCAGCCCCAGCATTTT. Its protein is CASSTGSQPQHF.

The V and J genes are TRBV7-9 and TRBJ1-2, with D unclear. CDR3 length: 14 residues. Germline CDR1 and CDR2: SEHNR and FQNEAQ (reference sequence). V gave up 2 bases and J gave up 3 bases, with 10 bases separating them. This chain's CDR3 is CASSLTSTDYGYTF. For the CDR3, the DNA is TGTGCCAGCAGCTTAACGTCTACCGACTATGGCTACACCTTC.

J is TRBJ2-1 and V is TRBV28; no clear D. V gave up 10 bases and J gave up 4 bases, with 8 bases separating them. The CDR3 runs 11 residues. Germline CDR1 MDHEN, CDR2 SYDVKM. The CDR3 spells CATNGYNEQFF. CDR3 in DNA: TGTGCCACCAACGGTTACAATGAGCAGTTCTTC.

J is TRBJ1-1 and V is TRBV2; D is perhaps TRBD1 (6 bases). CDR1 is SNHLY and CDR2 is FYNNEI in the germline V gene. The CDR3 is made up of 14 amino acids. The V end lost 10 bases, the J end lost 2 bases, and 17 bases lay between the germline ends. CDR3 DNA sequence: TGTGCCACATCAACCGGGACACCTAACACTGAAGCTTTCTTT. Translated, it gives CATSTGTPNTEAFF.